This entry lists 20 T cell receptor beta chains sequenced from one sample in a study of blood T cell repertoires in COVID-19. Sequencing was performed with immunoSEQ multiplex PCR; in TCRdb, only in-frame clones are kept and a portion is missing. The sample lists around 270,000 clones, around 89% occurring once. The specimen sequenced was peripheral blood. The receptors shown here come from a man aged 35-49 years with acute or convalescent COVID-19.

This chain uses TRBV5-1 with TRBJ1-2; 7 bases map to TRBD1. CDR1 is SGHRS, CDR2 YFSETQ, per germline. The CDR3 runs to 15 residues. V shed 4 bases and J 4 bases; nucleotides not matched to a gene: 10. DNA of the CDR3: TGCGCCAGCAGCCCATCTGGGACAGTCGGCTATGGCTACACCTTC. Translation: CASSPSGTVGYGYTF.

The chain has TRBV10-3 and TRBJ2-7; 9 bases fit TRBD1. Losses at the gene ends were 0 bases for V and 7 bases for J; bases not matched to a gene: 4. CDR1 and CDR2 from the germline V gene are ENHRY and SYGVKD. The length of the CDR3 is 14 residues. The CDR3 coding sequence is TGTGCCATCAGTGAGTCCGGGACAGGGCAAGAGCAGTACTTC. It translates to CAISESGTGQEQYF.

Here the CDR3 reads CAWHREDREYGYTF. The CDR3 coding sequence is TGTGCCTGGCATAGAGAGGACAGGGAATATGGCTACACCTTC. The chain is built from TRBV30 and TRBJ1-2; 8 bases are a match to TRBD1. The CDR3 is made up of 14 amino acids. The germline V gene encodes CDR1 GTSNPN and CDR2 SVGIG (reference sequence). V lost 5 bases, J lost 5 bases, and 10 bases stayed unmatched.

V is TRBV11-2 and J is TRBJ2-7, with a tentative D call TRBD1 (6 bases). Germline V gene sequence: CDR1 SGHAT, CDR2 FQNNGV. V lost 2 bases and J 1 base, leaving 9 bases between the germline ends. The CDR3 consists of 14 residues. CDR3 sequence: CASSLLTGSYEQYF. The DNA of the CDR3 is TGTGCCAGCAGCTTATTAACAGGGTCCTACGAGCAGTACTTC.

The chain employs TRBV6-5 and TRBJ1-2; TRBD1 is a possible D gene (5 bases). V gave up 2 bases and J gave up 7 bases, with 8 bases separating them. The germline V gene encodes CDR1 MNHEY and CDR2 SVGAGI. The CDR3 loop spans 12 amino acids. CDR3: CASSYGQGGYTF. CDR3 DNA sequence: TGTGCCAGCAGTTACGGCCAGGGTGGCTACACCTTC.

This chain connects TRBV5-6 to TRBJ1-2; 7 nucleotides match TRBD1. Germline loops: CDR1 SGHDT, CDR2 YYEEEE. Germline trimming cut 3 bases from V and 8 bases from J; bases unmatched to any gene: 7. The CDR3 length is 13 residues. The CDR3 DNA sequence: TGTGCCAGCAGCTCAGACCAGGGGGGCGGCTACACCTTC. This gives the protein CASSSDQGGGYTF.

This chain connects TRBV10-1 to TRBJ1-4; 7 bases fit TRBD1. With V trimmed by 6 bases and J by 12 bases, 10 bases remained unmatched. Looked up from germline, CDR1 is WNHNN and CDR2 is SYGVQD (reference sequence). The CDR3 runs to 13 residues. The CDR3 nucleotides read TGCGCCAGCAGCGGGACAGCTGGGAAAGAACTGTTTTTT. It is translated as CASSGTAGKELFF.

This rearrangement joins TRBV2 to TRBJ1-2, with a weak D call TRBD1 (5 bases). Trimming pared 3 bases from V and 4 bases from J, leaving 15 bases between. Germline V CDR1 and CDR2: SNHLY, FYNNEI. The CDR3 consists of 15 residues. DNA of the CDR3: TGTGCCAGCAGTGACTCGGCGGGGGTCCGCTATGGCTACACCTTC. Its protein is CASSDSAGVRYGYTF.

The CDR3 region is CASSIGGPRGEQYF. The CDR3 nucleotides are TGTGCCAGTAGTATAGGCGGGCCCCGGGGCGAGCAGTACTTC. The rearrangement uses TRBV19 and TRBJ2-7, with TRBD2 as a possible D gene (5 bases). The CDR3 extends over 14 amino acids. Trimming cost V 1 base and J 6 bases, with 13 bases left between them. Per germline, CDR1 LNHDA and CDR2 SQIVND (reference sequence).

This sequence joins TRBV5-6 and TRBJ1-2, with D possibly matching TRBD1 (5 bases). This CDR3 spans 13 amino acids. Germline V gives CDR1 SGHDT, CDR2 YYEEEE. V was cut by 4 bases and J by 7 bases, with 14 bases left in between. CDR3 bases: TGTGCCAGCAGCCCCCTTGGGGCCGCTGGCTACACCTTC. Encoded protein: CASSPLGAAGYTF. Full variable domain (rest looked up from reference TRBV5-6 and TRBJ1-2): DAGVTQSPTHLIKTRGQQVTLRCSPKSGHDTVSWYQQALGQGPQFIFQYYEEEERQRGNFPDRFSGHQFPNYSSELNVNALLLGDSALYLCASSPLGAAGYTFGSGTRLTVV.

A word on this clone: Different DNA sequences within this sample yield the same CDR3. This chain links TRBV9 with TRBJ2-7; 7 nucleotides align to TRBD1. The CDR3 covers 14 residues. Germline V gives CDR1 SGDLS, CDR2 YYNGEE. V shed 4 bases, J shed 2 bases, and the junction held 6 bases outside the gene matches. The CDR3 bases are TGTGCCAGCAGCCCCCGGGACAGACCCTACGAGCAGTACTTC. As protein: CASSPRDRPYEQYF.

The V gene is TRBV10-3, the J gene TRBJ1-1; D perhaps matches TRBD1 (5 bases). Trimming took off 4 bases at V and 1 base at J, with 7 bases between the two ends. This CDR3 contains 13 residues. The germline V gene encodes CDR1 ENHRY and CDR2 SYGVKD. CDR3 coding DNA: TGTGCCATCAGTGTACAGGCGAACACTGAAGCTTTCTTT. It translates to CAISVQANTEAFF.

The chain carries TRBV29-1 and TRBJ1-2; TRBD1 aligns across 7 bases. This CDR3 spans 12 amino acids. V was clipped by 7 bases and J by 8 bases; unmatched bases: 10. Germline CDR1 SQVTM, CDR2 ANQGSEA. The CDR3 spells CSARDREDGYTF. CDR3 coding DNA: TGCAGCGCCAGAGACAGGGAGGACGGCTACACCTTC. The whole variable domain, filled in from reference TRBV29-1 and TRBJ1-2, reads SAVISQKPSRDICQRGTSLTIQCQVDSQVTMMFWYRQQPGQSLTLIATANQGSEATYESGFVIDKFPISRPNLTFSTLTVSNMSPEDSSIYLCSARDREDGYTFGSGTRLTVV.

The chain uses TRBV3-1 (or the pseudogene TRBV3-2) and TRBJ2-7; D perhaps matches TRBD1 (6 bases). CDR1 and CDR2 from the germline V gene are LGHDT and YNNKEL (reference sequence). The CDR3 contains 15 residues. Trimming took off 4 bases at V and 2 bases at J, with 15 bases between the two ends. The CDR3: CASSRVGATTYEQYF. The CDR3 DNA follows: TGTGCCAGCAGCCGGGTGGGGGCCACTACCTACGAGCAGTACTTC.

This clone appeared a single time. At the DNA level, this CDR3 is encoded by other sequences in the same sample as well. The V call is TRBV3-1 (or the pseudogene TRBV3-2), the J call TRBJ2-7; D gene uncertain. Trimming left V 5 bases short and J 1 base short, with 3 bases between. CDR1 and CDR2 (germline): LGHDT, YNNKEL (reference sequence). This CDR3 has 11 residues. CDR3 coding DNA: TGTGCCAGCAGCTATTCCTACGAGCAGTACTTC. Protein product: CASSYSYEQYF.

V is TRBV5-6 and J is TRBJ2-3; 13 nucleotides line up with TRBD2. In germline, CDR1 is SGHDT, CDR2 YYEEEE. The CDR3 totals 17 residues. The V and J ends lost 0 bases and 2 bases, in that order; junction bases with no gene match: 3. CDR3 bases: TGTGCCAGCAGCTTGGCGGGACTAGCGGGACTCACAGATACGCAGTATTTT. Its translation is CASSLAGLAGLTDTQYF.

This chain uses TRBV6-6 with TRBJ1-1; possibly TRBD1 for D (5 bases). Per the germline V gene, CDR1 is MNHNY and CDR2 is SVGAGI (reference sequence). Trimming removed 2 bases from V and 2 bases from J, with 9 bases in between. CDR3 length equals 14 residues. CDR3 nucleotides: TGTGCCAGCAGTTACCCCGGGGGTAACACTGAAGCTTTCTTT. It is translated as CASSYPGGNTEAFF.

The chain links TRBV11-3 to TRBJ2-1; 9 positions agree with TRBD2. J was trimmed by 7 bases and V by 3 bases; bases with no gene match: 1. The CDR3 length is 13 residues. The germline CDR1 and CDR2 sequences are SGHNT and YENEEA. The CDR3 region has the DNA TGTGCCAGCAGCTTGCGGGGGGGAAATGAGCAGTTCTTC. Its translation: CASSLRGGNEQFF. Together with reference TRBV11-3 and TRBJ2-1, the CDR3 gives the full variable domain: EAGVVQSPRYKIIEKKQPVAFWCNPISGHNTLYWYLQNLGQGPELLIRYENEEAVDDSQLPKDRFSAERLKGVDSTLKIQPAELGDSAVYLCASSLRGGNEQFFGPGTRLTVL.

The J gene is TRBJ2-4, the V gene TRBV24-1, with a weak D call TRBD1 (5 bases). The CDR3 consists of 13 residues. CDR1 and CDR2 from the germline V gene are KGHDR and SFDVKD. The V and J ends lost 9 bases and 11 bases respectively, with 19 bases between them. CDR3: CATPGRANRVQYF. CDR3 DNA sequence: TGTGCCACCCCAGGCAGGGCCAACCGAGTTCAGTACTTC.

CDR3 loop: CASSSQNTEAFF. For the CDR3, the DNA is TGTGCCAGCAGTTCACAGAACACTGAAGCTTTCTTT. V is TRBV6-6 and J is TRBJ1-1; D unresolved. CDR3 length equals 12 residues. Looked up from germline, CDR1 is MNHNY and CDR2 is SVGAGI (reference sequence). V lost 4 bases to trimming and J lost 1 base, with 4 bases between them.